The rows below give T cell receptor beta chains drawn from one sample of a study of cytomegalovirus exposure and HLA in healthy donors. Sequencing was performed with immunoSEQ multiplex PCR; in TCRdb, only in-frame clones are kept and a portion is missing. Its table records 91,000 or so clones. Input material: PBMCs. The receptors shown here come from a woman under 40 in good health and CMV-seronegative. Each CDR3 is given with its conserved first and last residue. A D gene is named only where the DNA matches it firmly. Only some rows state a clone size, as once, few, many or a class for expanded clones.

j_gene: TRBJ1-1; v_gene: TRBV5-1; d_gene: .; abundance: .; len: 12; CDR3aa: CASSLSPTEAFF; CDR3nt: TGCGCCAGCAGCTTGTCCCCTACTGAAGCTTTCTTT
j_gene: TRBJ1-5; v_gene: TRBV6-6; d_gene: .; abundance: .; len: 13; CDR3aa: CASLRADNQPQHF; CDR3nt: TGTGCCAGCCTGCGGGCGGACAATCAGCCCCAGCATTTT
j_gene: TRBJ1-5; v_gene: TRBV19; d_gene: .; abundance: .; len: 15; CDR3aa: CASSERAPIYQPQHF; CDR3nt: TGTGCCAGTAGTGAAAGAGCCCCCATATATCAGCCCCAGCATTTT
j_gene: TRBJ1-2; v_gene: TRBV6-6; d_gene: TRBD1; abundance: .; len: 16; CDR3aa: CASSSPRDRGDYGYTF; CDR3nt: TGTGCCAGCAGTTCCCCCCGGGACAGGGGTGACTATGGCTACACCTTC
j_gene: TRBJ2-1; v_gene: TRBV6-1; d_gene: TRBD2; abundance: .; len: 15; CDR3aa: CASSRSGSGYNEQFF; CDR3nt: TGTGCCAGCAGCCGGAGCGGGAGCGGCTACAATGAGCAGTTCTTC
j_gene: TRBJ1-1; v_gene: TRBV27; d_gene: .; abundance: .; len: 13; CDR3aa: CASSYIGDQEAFF; CDR3nt: TGTGCCAGCAGTTACATAGGGGATCAGGAAGCTTTCTTT
j_gene: TRBJ2-2; v_gene: TRBV9; d_gene: TRBD1; abundance: .; len: 17; CDR3aa: CASSLRQGSVTSGELFF; CDR3nt: TGTGCCAGCAGCTTACGACAGGGGTCCGTAACATCCGGGGAGCTGTTTTTT
j_gene: TRBJ1-2; v_gene: TRBV6-5; d_gene: TRBD1; abundance: .; len: 14; CDR3aa: CASSYLTGGDGYTF; CDR3nt: TGTGCCAGCAGTTACTTAACAGGGGGGGATGGCTACACCTTC
j_gene: TRBJ2-3; v_gene: TRBV4-2; d_gene: .; abundance: .; len: 13; CDR3aa: CASSPRAGITQYF; CDR3nt: TGTGCCAGCAGCCCTCGCGCAGGCATTACGCAGTATTTT
j_gene: TRBJ2-5; v_gene: TRBV28; d_gene: TRBD2; abundance: .; len: 16; CDR3aa: CASSPFGRDYQETQYF; CDR3nt: TGTGCCAGCAGTCCGTTTGGCCGGGACTATCAAGAGACCCAGTACTTC
j_gene: TRBJ2-7; v_gene: TRBV28; d_gene: TRBD1; abundance: .; len: 13; CDR3aa: CASRPGGPYEQYF; CDR3nt: TGTGCCAGCAGACCAGGGGGTCCTTACGAGCAGTACTTC
j_gene: TRBJ2-7; v_gene: TRBV19; d_gene: .; abundance: .; len: 15; CDR3aa: CASSIASGFSYEQYF; CDR3nt: TGTGCCAGTAGTATAGCATCAGGGTTCTCCTACGAGCAGTACTTC
j_gene: TRBJ2-7; v_gene: TRBV5-4; d_gene: TRBD1; abundance: .; len: 14; CDR3aa: CASSFRDREDEQYF; CDR3nt: TGTGCCAGCAGTTTCCGGGACAGGGAGGACGAGCAGTACTTC
j_gene: TRBJ2-1; v_gene: TRBV19; d_gene: TRBD2; abundance: .; len: 17; CDR3aa: CASTLVAGVILGNEQFF; CDR3nt: TGTGCCTCAACACTGGTAGCGGGAGTAATTTTAGGGAATGAGCAGTTCTTC
j_gene: TRBJ2-3; v_gene: TRBV5-1; d_gene: TRBD2; abundance: .; len: 16; CDR3aa: CASSLTGSGGTDTQYF; CDR3nt: TGCGCCAGCAGCTTGACGGGTAGCGGGGGCACAGATACGCAGTATTTT
j_gene: TRBJ1-4; v_gene: TRBV6-1; d_gene: .; abundance: .; len: 16; CDR3aa: CASSEKFVRSGEKLFF; CDR3nt: TGTGCCAGCAGTGAAAAATTTGTAAGGAGTGGGGAAAAACTGTTTTTT
j_gene: TRBJ2-3; v_gene: TRBV5-6; d_gene: TRBD2; abundance: .; len: 16; CDR3aa: CASSFRTSGRADTQYF; CDR3nt: TGTGCCAGCAGCTTTAGGACTAGCGGGAGGGCAGATACGCAGTATTTT
j_gene: TRBJ2-5; v_gene: TRBV7-3; d_gene: .; abundance: .; len: 15; CDR3aa: CASSRGNSLQETQYF; CDR3nt: TGTGCCAGCAGCCGAGGGAACTCCTTACAAGAGACCCAGTACTTC
j_gene: TRBJ1-1; v_gene: TRBV6-1; d_gene: .; abundance: .; len: 14; CDR3aa: CASRTTGGNTEAFF; CDR3nt: TGTGCCAGCCGGACGACAGGAGGGAACACTGAAGCTTTCTTT
j_gene: TRBJ2-5; v_gene: TRBV5-1; d_gene: TRBD2; abundance: .; len: 16; CDR3aa: CASTSGERGAGETQYF; CDR3nt: TGCGCCAGCACCTCCGGGGAGCGGGGGGCTGGGGAGACCCAGTACTTC
j_gene: TRBJ2-4; v_gene: TRBV19; d_gene: TRBD2; abundance: .; len: 16; CDR3aa: CASSMAGELAKNIQYF; CDR3nt: TGTGCCAGTAGTATGGCGGGAGAATTAGCCAAAAACATTCAGTACTTC
j_gene: TRBJ2-6; v_gene: TRBV14; d_gene: .; abundance: .; len: 15; CDR3aa: CASRHRDTGANVLTF; CDR3nt: TGTGCCAGCAGACACAGGGATACTGGGGCCAACGTCCTGACTTTC
j_gene: TRBJ2-1; v_gene: TRBV7-8; d_gene: TRBD2; abundance: .; len: 15; CDR3aa: CASSLAAGGHNEQFF; CDR3nt: TGTGCCAGCAGCTTAGCAGCGGGAGGCCACAATGAGCAGTTCTTC
j_gene: TRBJ2-2; v_gene: TRBV28; d_gene: .; abundance: .; len: 13; CDR3aa: CASSFPHTGELFF; CDR3nt: TGTGCCAGCAGTTTCCCTCACACCGGGGAGCTGTTTTTT
j_gene: TRBJ1-3; v_gene: TRBV7-2; d_gene: TRBD1; abundance: .; len: 14; CDR3aa: CASSRTGAGNTIYF; CDR3nt: TGTGCCAGCAGCAGGACAGGGGCTGGAAACACCATATATTTT
j_gene: TRBJ1-1; v_gene: TRBV14; d_gene: .; abundance: .; len: 12; CDR3aa: CASSQQNTEAFF; CDR3nt: TGTGCCAGCAGCCAACAAAACACTGAAGCTTTCTTT
j_gene: TRBJ2-2; v_gene: TRBV5-1; d_gene: .; abundance: .; len: 13; CDR3aa: CASSLGGGGELFF; CDR3nt: TGCGCCAGCAGCTTGGGGGGCGGCGGGGAGCTGTTTTTT
j_gene: TRBJ1-5; v_gene: TRBV11-2; d_gene: .; abundance: .; len: 13; CDR3aa: CASSLDREQPQHF; CDR3nt: TGTGCCAGCAGCTTAGACCGGGAACAGCCCCAGCATTTT
j_gene: TRBJ2-7; v_gene: TRBV11-2; d_gene: TRBD2; abundance: .; len: 15; CDR3aa: CASRELAASSYEQYF; CDR3nt: TGTGCCAGCAGGGAACTAGCGGCCTCTTCCTACGAGCAGTACTTC
j_gene: TRBJ2-1; v_gene: TRBV6-1; d_gene: TRBD2; abundance: .; len: 15; CDR3aa: CASSIAGSSYNEQFF; CDR3nt: TGTGCCAGCAGCATAGCGGGGAGCTCCTACAATGAGCAGTTCTTC
j_gene: TRBJ1-4; v_gene: TRBV5-6; d_gene: .; abundance: medium-sized; len: 12; CDR3aa: CASSLEEEKLFF; CDR3nt: TGTGCCAGCAGCTTGGAGGAGGAAAAACTGTTTTTT
j_gene: TRBJ2-7; v_gene: TRBV15; d_gene: .; abundance: .; len: 12; CDR3aa: CATSYLYYEQYF; CDR3nt: TGTGCCACCAGCTACCTCTACTACGAGCAGTACTTC
j_gene: TRBJ2-2; v_gene: TRBV7-3; d_gene: TRBD1; abundance: .; len: 16; CDR3aa: CASSAYAGGNTGELFF; CDR3nt: TGTGCCAGCAGCGCGTATGCAGGGGGGAACACCGGGGAGCTGTTTTTT
j_gene: TRBJ1-2; v_gene: TRBV6-5; d_gene: .; abundance: .; len: 13; CDR3aa: CASSYSTGTGYTF; CDR3nt: TGTGCCAGCAGTTACTCGACGGGTACTGGCTACACCTTC
j_gene: TRBJ2-1; v_gene: TRBV5-4; d_gene: TRBD1; abundance: .; len: 13; CDR3aa: CASSWTGGVVQFF; CDR3nt: TGTGCCAGCAGCTGGACAGGGGGCGTCGTCCAGTTCTTC
j_gene: TRBJ1-1; v_gene: TRBV7-9; d_gene: TRBD1; abundance: .; len: 16; CDR3aa: CASSFRTGVANTEAFF; CDR3nt: TGTGCCAGCAGCTTTAGAACAGGGGTAGCGAACACTGAAGCTTTCTTT
j_gene: TRBJ1-3; v_gene: TRBV7-8; d_gene: .; abundance: .; len: 21; CDR3aa: CASSPRRNPTVAGNSGNTIYF; CDR3nt: TGTGCCAGCAGCCCCAGGCGGAACCCAACTGTAGCAGGGAACTCTGGAAACACCATATATTTT
j_gene: TRBJ1-5; v_gene: TRBV15; d_gene: TRBD1; abundance: .; len: 15; CDR3aa: CATSSPDRGNQPQHF; CDR3nt: TGTGCCACCAGCAGCCCTGACAGGGGAAATCAGCCCCAGCATTTT
j_gene: TRBJ1-2; v_gene: TRBV5-6; d_gene: .; abundance: .; len: 13; CDR3aa: CASSPGGYYGYTF; CDR3nt: TGTGCCAGCAGCCCGGGGGGGTACTATGGCTACACCTTC
j_gene: TRBJ1-3; v_gene: TRBV5-6; d_gene: .; abundance: .; len: 17; CDR3aa: CASSFPDRISSGNTIYF; CDR3nt: TGTGCCAGCAGTTTCCCCGACAGAATCAGCTCTGGAAACACCATATATTTT
j_gene: TRBJ2-3; v_gene: TRBV19; d_gene: TRBD1; abundance: .; len: 14; CDR3aa: CASRRQGRGDTQYF; CDR3nt: TGTGCCAGCAGACGACAGGGGCGGGGAGATACGCAGTATTTT
j_gene: TRBJ2-1; v_gene: TRBV29-1; d_gene: .; abundance: .; len: 15; CDR3aa: CSVGKRGGLGNEQFF; CDR3nt: TGCAGCGTTGGAAAGAGAGGAGGGCTGGGGAATGAGCAGTTCTTC
j_gene: TRBJ2-3; v_gene: TRBV28; d_gene: .; abundance: .; len: 11; CDR3aa: CASSWGAIQYF; CDR3nt: TGTGCCAGCAGTTGGGGAGCTATTCAGTATTTT
j_gene: TRBJ2-2; v_gene: TRBV7-3; d_gene: .; abundance: .; len: 11; CDR3aa: CASSLTGELFF; CDR3nt: TGTGCCAGCAGCCTCACCGGGGAGCTGTTTTTT